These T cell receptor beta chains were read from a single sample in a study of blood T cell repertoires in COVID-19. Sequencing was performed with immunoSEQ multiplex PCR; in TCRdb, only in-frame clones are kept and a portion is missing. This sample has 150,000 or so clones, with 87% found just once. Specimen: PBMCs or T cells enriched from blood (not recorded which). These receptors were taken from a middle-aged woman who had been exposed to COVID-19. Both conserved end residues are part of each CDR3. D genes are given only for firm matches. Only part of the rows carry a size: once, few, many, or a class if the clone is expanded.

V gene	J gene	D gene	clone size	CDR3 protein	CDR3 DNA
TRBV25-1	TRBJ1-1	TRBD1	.	CASSDPLGQGKNTEAFF	TGTGCCAGCAGTGATCCCCTCGGACAGGGAAAGAACACTGAAGCTTTCTTT
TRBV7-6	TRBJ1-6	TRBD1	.	CASSTGTGGTSPLHF	TGTGCCAGCAGCACTGGGACAGGAGGGACTTCACCCCTCCACTTT
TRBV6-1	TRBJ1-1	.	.	CASSEPGGTEAFF	TGTGCCAGCAGTGAACCCGGGGGTACTGAAGCTTTCTTT
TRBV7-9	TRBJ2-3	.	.	CASSLETGTDTQYF	TGTGCCAGCAGCTTAGAAACAGGCACAGATACGCAGTATTTT
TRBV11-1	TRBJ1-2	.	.	CASSPGGARYGYTF	TGTGCCAGCAGCCCGGGCGGGGCGCGGTATGGCTACACCTTC
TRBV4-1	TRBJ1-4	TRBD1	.	CASSLSGTGYVEKLFF	TGCGCCAGCAGCCTTTCCGGGACAGGGTATGTTGAAAAACTGTTTTTT
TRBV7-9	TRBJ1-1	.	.	CASSLPPLKAFF	TGTGCCAGCAGCTTACCCCCCCTTAAAGCTTTCTTT
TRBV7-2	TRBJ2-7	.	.	CASSPQSGRTYEQYF	TGTGCCAGCAGCCCCCAGAGCGGCCGTACCTACGAGCAGTACTTC
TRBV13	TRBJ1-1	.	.	CASSLGQGIRVNTEAFF	TGTGCCAGCAGCTTAGGCCAGGGTATTAGGGTGAACACTGAAGCTTTCTTT
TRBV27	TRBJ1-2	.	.	CASSFDRLYGYTF	TGTGCCAGCAGTTTCGACCGACTGTATGGCTACACCTTC
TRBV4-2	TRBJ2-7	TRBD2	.	CASSQEVVGGISYEQYF	TGTGCCAGCAGCCAAGAAGTAGTGGGGGGGATAAGCTACGAGCAGTACTTC
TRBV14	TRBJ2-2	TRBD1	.	CASSQEARGHPGTATGELFF	TGTGCCAGCAGCCAAGAAGCCCGAGGGCACCCCGGGACAGCGACCGGGGAGCTGTTTTTT
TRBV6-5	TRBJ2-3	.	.	CASSRRADTQYF	TGTGCCAGCAGTCGCAGGGCAGATACGCAGTATTTT
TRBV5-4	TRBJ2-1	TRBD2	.	CASSLGLSGSRDEQFF	TGTGCCAGCAGCTTGGGACTTAGCGGGAGCAGAGATGAGCAGTTCTTC
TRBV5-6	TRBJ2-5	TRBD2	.	CASSTPGLADQETQYF	TGTGCCAGCAGCACCCCGGGACTAGCGGACCAAGAGACCCAGTACTTC
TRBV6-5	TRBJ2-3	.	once	CASIRLDSTDTQYF	TGTGCCAGCATTCGCCTAGATAGCACAGATACGCAGTATTTT
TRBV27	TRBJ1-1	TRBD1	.	CASSLGRGYTEAFF	TGTGCCAGCAGTTTAGGCAGGGGGTACACTGAAGCTTTCTTT
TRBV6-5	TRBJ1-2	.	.	CASSYLANTNYGYTF	TGTGCCAGCAGTTACCTGGCAAACACCAACTATGGCTACACCTTC
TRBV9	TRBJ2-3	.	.	CASSDRYTDTQYF	TGTGCCAGCAGCGACAGATACACAGATACGCAGTATTTT
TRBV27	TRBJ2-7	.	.	CASSSLGWEQYF	TGTGCCAGCAGTTCCCTCGGGTGGGAGCAGTACTTC
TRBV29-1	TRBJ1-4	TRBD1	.	CSVEPGDRGKLFF	TGCAGCGTTGAACCTGGGGACAGGGGAAAACTGTTTTTT
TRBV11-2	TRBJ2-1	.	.	CASSPQGWNEQFF	TGTGCCAGCAGCCCTCAGGGATGGAATGAGCAGTTCTTC
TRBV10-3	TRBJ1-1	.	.	CAIRLDGRQMNTEAFF	TGTGCCATCCGCCTGGACGGGAGACAGATGAACACTGAAGCTTTCTTT
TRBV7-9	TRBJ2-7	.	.	CASRRDSYEQYF	TGTGCCAGCAGACGAGACAGCTACGAGCAGTACTTC
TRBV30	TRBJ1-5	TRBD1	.	CAYPDRGRQPQHF	TGTGCCTACCCGGACAGGGGGCGTCAGCCCCAGCATTTT
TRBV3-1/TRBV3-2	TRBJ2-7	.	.	CASSQGDFAYEQYF	TGTGCCAGCAGCCAAGGAGATTTTGCCTACGAGCAGTACTTC